These 23 T cell receptor beta chains originate from one sample sequenced in a study of T cells after somatic rescue of genetic block. Clones were read by immunoSEQ multiplex PCR, and TCRdb kept only the in-frame ones, dropping some. Counted here are roughly 92,000 clones, over 80% occurring once; the ten biggest clones make up around 1.6%. The sequencing input was peripheral blood mononuclear cells (PBMCs). These receptors all stem from a young woman.

This clone was observed a single time. The chain has TRBV5-1 and TRBJ2-7; TRBD2 matches 8 bases. CDR1 and CDR2 from the germline V gene are SGHRS and YFSETQ. The CDR3 is 13 residues long. The V and J ends lost 0 bases and 7 bases, in that order; junction bases with no gene match: 3. CDR3 residues: CASSLGAGEEQYF. DNA of the CDR3: TGCGCCAGCAGCTTGGGAGCGGGAGAAGAGCAGTACTTC.

The CDR3, as DNA: TGTGCCTGGACAATCGGGGACTTCTCCTACAATGAGCAGTTCTTC. Residues: CAWTIGDFSYNEQFF. The chain joins TRBV30 to TRBJ2-1; D is perhaps TRBD2 (6 bases). CDR1 is GTSNPN and CDR2 is SVGIG in the germline V gene (reference sequence). This CDR3 is built from 15 residues. Trimming stripped 4 bases from V and 0 bases from J, with 13 bases between.

Only one count was recorded for this clone. This chain uses TRBV5-1 with TRBJ2-6; the D is unclear. The ends were cut back, 2 bases at V and 0 bases at J, with 3 bases in the middle. The CDR3 contains 14 residues. Per germline, CDR1 SGHRS and CDR2 YFSETQ. The CDR3 DNA is TGCGCCAGCAGCTTCTCCTCTGGGGCCAACGTCCTGACTTTC. Its translation is CASSFSSGANVLTF.

The chain has TRBV7-6 and TRBJ2-5; 8 bases map to TRBD2. The CDR3 spans 18 residues. V gave up 5 bases and J gave up 4 bases; unmatched junction bases: 18. Germline CDR1 SGHVS, CDR2 FNYEAQ. CDR3 protein: CASSTLTSQAGVPETQYF. The CDR3 bases are TGTGCCAGCAGCACACTGACGTCCCAAGCGGGAGTCCCAGAGACCCAGTACTTC.

This CDR3 reads CASSEGTSGPTDTQYF. The CDR3 coding sequence is TGTGCCAGCAGCGAGGGGACTAGCGGACCCACAGATACGCAGTATTTT. V gene TRBV7-9 combines with J gene TRBJ2-3, with 11 nucleotides matching TRBD2. V shed 5 bases, J shed 2 bases, and the junction held 6 bases outside the gene matches. The CDR3 spans 16 residues. Germline assignment: CDR1 SEHNR and CDR2 FQNEAQ (reference sequence).

This chain links TRBV25-1 with TRBJ2-7; possible D gene TRBD1, 6 bases. The germline V gene has CDR1 MGHDK and CDR2 SYGVNS. The V and J ends lost 6 bases and 2 bases respectively, with 11 bases between them. This CDR3 is built from 13 residues. The CDR3 DNA reads TGTGCCAGCAGCCTACAGGGAGCCTACGAGCAGTACTTC. It yields the protein CASSLQGAYEQYF.

The chain has TRBV28 and TRBJ1-3; D ambiguous. Trimming removed 6 bases at V and 0 bases at J, with 12 bases between. This CDR3 region has 15 residues. CDR1 is MDHEN, CDR2 SYDVKM, per germline. The DNA for the CDR3 is TGTGCCAGCAGCGGCCCGGAAGACTCTGGAAACACCATATATTTT. It is translated as CASSGPEDSGNTIYF.

This chain connects TRBV11-2 to TRBJ2-3, with 7 bases identical to TRBD2. V dropped 1 base and J dropped 0; count of bases not matched to a gene: 4. The CDR3 is made up of 16 amino acids. CDR1 is SGHAT, CDR2 FQNNGV, per germline. CDR3 nucleotides: TGTGCCAGCAGCTTAGGGGCGCGGGGGAGCACAGATACGCAGTATTTT. It encodes CASSLGARGSTDTQYF.

This chain links TRBV9 with TRBJ2-3; no reliable D call. This CDR3 contains 16 residues. V dropped 0 bases and J dropped 0 bases, with 11 bases sitting between them. Germline CDR1 SGDLS, CDR2 YYNGEE. CDR3 in DNA: TGTGCCAGCAGCGTAGGTCCTCGACTTAGCACAGATACGCAGTATTTT. Amino acids: CASSVGPRLSTDTQYF.

This sequence joins TRBV28 and TRBJ1-1; D possibly corresponds to TRBD1 (6 bases). Germline V gene data show CDR1 as MDHEN and CDR2 as SYDVKM. The germline V and J ends were trimmed by 3 bases and 6 bases, with 14 bases remaining between them. The CDR3 covers 14 residues. CDR3 residues: CASSFTGRSSEAFF. For the CDR3, the DNA is TGTGCCAGCAGTTTTACAGGGAGGAGTTCTGAAGCTTTCTTT. Full variable domain (remainder filled in from reference TRBV28 and TRBJ1-1): DVKVTQSSRYLVKRTGEKVFLECVQDMDHENMFWYRQDPGLGLRLIYFSYDVKMKEKGDIPEGYSVSREKKERFSLILESASTNQTSMYLCASSFTGRSSEAFFGQGTRLTVV.

The chain recombines TRBV9 with TRBJ1-1, with 7 bases lining up with TRBD1. The CDR3 loop spans 16 amino acids. CDR1 and CDR2 (germline): SGDLS, YYNGEE. V lost 4 bases and J lost 3; bases outside the gene matches: 12. The CDR3 spells CASSPRAGGLDTEAFF. Here the CDR3 DNA reads TGTGCCAGCAGCCCCCGGGCAGGGGGGCTCGACACTGAAGCTTTCTTT. The full variable domain, rest sourced from reference TRBV9 and TRBJ1-1, is DSGVTQTPKHLITATGQRVTLRCSPRSGDLSVYWYQQSLDQGLQFLIQYYNGEERAKGNILERFSAQQFPDLHSELNLSSLELGDSALYFCASSPRAGGLDTEAFFGQGTRLTVV.

This clone was recorded once. The V and J genes are TRBV6-5 and TRBJ2-1; D perhaps matches TRBD2 (5 bases). V dropped 6 bases and J dropped 4 bases, with 10 bases sitting between them. Germline-derived CDR1 and CDR2 are MNHEY and SVGAGI. The CDR3 totals 13 residues. The CDR3 bases are TGTGCCAGCAGAGTCCCGGGGTACAATGAGCAGTTCTTC. Protein: CASRVPGYNEQFF.

The chain carries TRBV2 and TRBJ1-1; D might be TRBD1 (5 bases). V dropped 7 bases and J dropped 1 base, with 13 bases sitting between them. The CDR3 is made up of 14 amino acids. Germline V lookup: CDR1 SNHLY, CDR2 FYNNEI. The CDR3 nucleotides are TGTGCCAGCACCCAACGGGGCCAGAACACTGAAGCTTTCTTT. Protein: CASTQRGQNTEAFF.

The V gene is TRBV19, the J gene TRBJ2-1, with TRBD1 identical over 9 bases. Germline V gene data show CDR1 as LNHDA and CDR2 as SQIVND (reference sequence). V lost 5 bases to trimming and J lost 2 bases; unmatched junction nucleotides: 7. The CDR3 is 16 amino acids. CDR3: CASSSLGQGTYNEQFF. CDR3 nucleotides: TGTGCCAGTAGTTCTCTAGGACAGGGGACCTACAATGAGCAGTTCTTC.

The chain joins TRBV6-1 to TRBJ1-3, with a weak D call TRBD1 (6 bases). Germline V CDR1 and CDR2: MNHNS, SASEGT. V dropped 8 bases and J dropped 2 bases, with 10 bases sitting between them. The CDR3 consists of 13 residues. CDR3: CASQGNAGNTIYF. The DNA of the CDR3 is TGTGCCAGCCAGGGGAATGCTGGAAACACCATATATTTT.

The chain recombines TRBV19 with TRBJ2-2, with TRBD1 matching 9 bases. Trimming took 8 bases from V and 4 from J; bases not matched to a gene: 2. Germline CDR1 LNHDA, CDR2 SQIVND (reference sequence). This CDR3 comprises 13 residues. The CDR3 is CASRTGATGELFF. The CDR3, as DNA: TGTGCCAGTCGGACAGGGGCCACCGGGGAGCTGTTTTTT.

The chain carries TRBV5-1 and TRBJ2-1; D is undetermined. Germline V gene data show CDR1 as SGHRS and CDR2 as YFSETQ. The CDR3 length is 15 residues. Trimming left V 2 bases short and J 4 bases short, with 13 bases between. The chain's CDR3 is CASSFRPPGYNEQFF. The CDR3 nucleotides read TGCGCCAGCAGCTTCAGGCCTCCCGGGTACAATGAGCAGTTCTTC.

The chain uses TRBV5-1 and TRBJ2-7; no firm D call. CDR1 is SGHRS and CDR2 is YFSETQ in the germline V gene. V was clipped by 0 bases and J by 3 bases, with 10 bases between them. CDR3 size: 14 residues. The CDR3 is CASSLGVQDYEQYF. In nucleotides, the CDR3 is TGCGCCAGCAGCTTGGGGGTTCAGGACTACGAGCAGTACTTC.

The CDR3: CASSYSRTGMDEQFF. CDR3 nucleotide sequence: TGTGCCAGCAGTTACTCGAGGACAGGGATGGATGAGCAGTTCTTC. The chain combines TRBV6-5 with TRBJ2-1; TRBD1 matches at 8 bases. J was trimmed by 8 bases and V by 0 bases; bases with no gene match: 6. Germline V gene data show CDR1 as MNHEY and CDR2 as SVGAGI. The CDR3 totals 15 residues.

The rearrangement joins TRBV2 to TRBJ2-5; D gene ambiguous. Germline lookup yields CDR1 SNHLY and CDR2 FYNNEI. The CDR3 is made up of 11 amino acids. The V end lost 7 bases, the J end lost 3 bases, and 6 bases lay between the germline ends. The CDR3 DNA sequence: TGTGCCAGCAAAGTCGAAGAGACCCAGTACTTC. Translating it yields CASKVEETQYF.

The CDR3 nucleotides read TGCGCCAGCAGCTTGGCGATCGTGAAGGGGGTTGCGTACGAGCAGTACTTC. Its translation: CASSLAIVKGVAYEQYF. The V and J genes are TRBV5-1 and TRBJ2-7, with TRBD1 as a possible D gene (6 bases). The CDR3 is made up of 17 amino acids. Germline-derived CDR1 and CDR2 are SGHRS and YFSETQ. V was pared by 0 bases and J by 4 bases, with 20 bases between.

In this sample, this clone turned up once. The chain recombines TRBV5-1 with TRBJ2-2, with D possibly called TRBD1 or TRBD2 (5 bases each). V shed 4 bases and J shed 1 base, with 17 bases lying between them. This CDR3 region has 17 residues. Looked up from germline, CDR1 is SGHRS and CDR2 is YFSETQ. CDR3 sequence reads: CASSLGPGTGNTGELFF. CDR3 DNA sequence: TGCGCCAGCAGCCTGGGACCCGGGACGGGGAACACCGGGGAGCTGTTTTTT.

The chain combines TRBV28 with TRBJ1-5, with a tentative D call TRBD1 (5 bases). CDR1 and CDR2 from the germline V gene are MDHEN and SYDVKM. This CDR3 comprises 12 residues. Trimming removed 5 bases at V and 4 bases at J, with 6 bases between. In DNA, the CDR3 is TGTGCCAGCAGTGGGACGAATCAGCCCCAGCATTTT. It codes for CASSGTNQPQHF.